Sequencing of this TCR beta chain was carried out in a study of graft-versus-host responses after intestinal transplantation. In the study overall: Transplantation in recipients was multivisceral, liver-intestinal, or isolated intestinal. Findings and limits, study-wide: Allografts of one patient group, those with graft-donor T cell macrochimerism, had high graft-versus-host to host-versus-graft clonal ratios. HvG clone declines early post-transplant were associated with peak circulating GvH levels.

Remarks on this clone: The antigen is not known.

The CDR3 has 18 residues. CDR1 is SEHNR and CDR2 is FQNEAQ in the germline V gene (reference sequence). With V trimmed by 5 bases and J by 10 bases, 14 bases remained unmatched. Repertoires were generated with immunoSEQ multiplex PCR, while TCRdb's copy carries only in-frame clones and drops some. The profile shows 95,000 to 110,000 clones, about 87% of them singletons. The TCR sequence derives from a human donor who was the organ donor for an intestinal transplant. The V gene is TRBV7-9, the J gene TRBJ2-1; 16 positions agree with TRBD2. The sequences come from unstimulated CD4+ T cells sorted from spleen or lymph node cells, collected before transplant. CDR3 bases: TGTGCCAGCAGCAGGGGACTAGCGGGAGGGTCCGGCCTGGGAGAGCAGTTCTTC. Translation: CASSRGLAGGSGLGEQFF. Full variable domain (outside the CDR3, taken from reference TRBV7-9 and TRBJ2-1): DTGVSQNPRHKITKRGQNVTFRCDPISEHNRLYWYRQTLGQGPEFLTYFQNEAQLEKSRLLSDRFSAERPKGSFSTLEIQRTEQGDSAMYLCASSRGLAGGSGLGEQFFGPGTRLTVL.